The following is a T cell receptor beta chain sequence with its context. Its antigen remains unknown. This sample was included in a study of shared clonotypes between healthy human individuals. The assay used deep level. It was roughly 200 ng DNA, tens of thousands of T cell genomes, that sorted-subset replicate PCRs used. Some clones are missing from TCRdb's copy, which holds only in-frame ones; the method was immunoSEQ multiplex PCR. The sample has roughly 2.2 million clones, 85% to 95% seen once; the top ten hold approximately 0.39%. The study's findings and limits: Clonotype sharing across a few donors was observed for roughly 5% of naive CD4 clonotypes. Clonotypes which were not shared had lower generation probabilities than clonotypes that all four donors shared.

This sequence was found in a man aged 18-30 years in good health. Some clones in this sample may be carry-over from other donors' samples. Sample: naive CD4+ T cells from PBMCs. Subset meaning: CD45RA+ positively selected.

As DNA, the CDR3 is TGTGCCAGCAGCCGTGACAGGGGTTACGAGCAGTACTTC. Residues: CASSRDRGYEQYF. The rearrangement links TRBV9 to TRBJ2-7, with 8 bases fitting TRBD1. The CDR3 consists of 13 residues. Unmatched junction bases numbered 4, after V lost 4 bases and J lost 4 bases. The germline CDR1 and CDR2 sequences are SGDLS and YYNGEE.